The source of this TCR beta chain is a study of shared T cell receptors in the human thymus (dated by TCRdb to about 2021). Study-level background: The study investigated the way shared, self-reactive T-cell receptor alpha chains are produced in the human thymus.

The receptor library was made with the immunoSEQ multiplex PCR assay. Held by TCRdb, this immuneACCESS table contains in-frame sequences only and omits some clones. Under half of the omission traces to an unresolved V gene where checked; the cause of the rest is unknown. This sample comprises about 710,000 clones, about 87% of them detected only once. 0.0094% of the sample rests with the top ten. On this clone: The clone's antigen remains unknown. Base qualities are not at hand, and no much larger clone is one base apart.

The cysteine opens and the phenylalanine closes a CDR3 of 13 amino acids. Just the 39-base CDR3 DNA is kept, in frame starting at base 1. V and J are truncated by 2 bases and 3 bases respectively, leaving an intervening sequence of 5 bases. From the germline V gene, CDR1 is MNHEY and CDR2 is SVGAGI. These same data were also listed under a study on human thymus T cells. The second study, in turn, reports: Donors were immunologically healthy infants undergoing open corrective cardiac surgery for congenital heart defects in Finland. Thymus tissue was collected as surgical resects that were removed during corrective cardiac surgery. Biased V and J gene segment usage appeared to be present in both thymic and peripheral blood repertoires. Highly overlapping thymic TCR repertoires among unrelated individuals were reported in the related research. TCR alpha and beta repertoires from roughly 8 infant thymus samples and four related peripheral blood samples were characterized in the study. Donor ages ranging from about 6 to 250 days were recorded, and 5 or 6 male and two female infants were included in the cohort. Thymocytes were mechanically released from the tissue and were stored as pellets of 10-30 million cells at -70 degrees C. A QIAsymphony instrument was used to extract genomic DNA from frozen cell pellets. TCRB and TCRAD loci were amplified from a standardized quantity of quality-controlled genomic DNA using the immunoSEQ multiplex PCR assay. Amplicons spanned the V(D)J region at a length sufficient to cover the CDR3 and identify V and J genes. The commercial immunoSEQ service was used to sequence amplicons on an Illumina platform. Primer bias and sequencing errors were corrected as previously described, and TCRAD and TCRB were defined on the basis of the IMGT database. The repertoires were analysed using immunoSEQ Analyzer 3.0 and VDJTools for basic statistics, V/J segment usage, diversity estimates, rarefaction and pairwise overlap. Chao1, ChaoE, Efron-Thisted, Shannon and inverse Simpson indices were used to estimate diversity, which was also estimated on datasets down-sampled to the smallest sample. Repertoire overlap was assessed by strict matching of CDR3 nucleotide sequence, V gene and J gene, and clustering was done by Jaccard-based multidimensional scaling. Thymus samples yielded on average approximately 840,000 unique TCRB clonotypes, compared with around 79,000 from blood samples.

Recombination joined TRBV6-5 with TRBJ1-3, with the D gene uncertain. This TCR was recovered from a boy younger than two with a congenital heart defect. Donor details come from another sample of the same person, matched by shared clones. The sample consisted of thymocytes. The nucleotide sequence reads as follows: TGTGCCAGCAGTTACCAGGTTGGAAACACCATATATTTT. This translates into CASSYQVGNTIYF.